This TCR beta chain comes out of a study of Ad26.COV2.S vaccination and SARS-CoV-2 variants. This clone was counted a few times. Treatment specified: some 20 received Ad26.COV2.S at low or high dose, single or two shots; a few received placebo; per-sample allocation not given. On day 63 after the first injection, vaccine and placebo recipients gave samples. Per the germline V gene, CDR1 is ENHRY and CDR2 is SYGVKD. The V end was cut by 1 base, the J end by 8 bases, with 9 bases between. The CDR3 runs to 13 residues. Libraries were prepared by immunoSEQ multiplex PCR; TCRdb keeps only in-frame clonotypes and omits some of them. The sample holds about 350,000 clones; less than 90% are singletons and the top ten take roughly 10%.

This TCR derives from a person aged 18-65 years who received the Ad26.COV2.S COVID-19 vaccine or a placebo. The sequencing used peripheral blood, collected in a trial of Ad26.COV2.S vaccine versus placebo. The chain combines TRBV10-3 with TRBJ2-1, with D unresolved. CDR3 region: CAISELSMDEQFF. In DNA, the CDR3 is TGTGCCATCAGTGAGTTAAGCATGGATGAGCAGTTCTTC.